This is a list of T cell receptor beta chains from one sample in a study of blood T cell repertoires in COVID-19. Sequencing used immunoSEQ multiplex PCR; TCRdb keeps in-frame clones, though not all of them. Counted here are some 200,000 clones, more than 80% occurring once; the ten biggest clones make up roughly 8.4%. Sequencing was done on a sample of PBMCs or T cells enriched from blood (not recorded which). Every receptor here comes from a woman aged 18 to 35 who had recovered from COVID-19. Both conserved end residues are part of each CDR3. The order of the fields is CDR3 DNA, CDR3 protein, CDR3 length, J gene, clone size, V gene, D gene. D genes are given only for firm matches. Rows may omit the clone size; those that give it use once, few, many or a size class.

DNA: TGTGCCTGGGGAAGACAGGGGCCGCATTCACCCCTCCACTTT
CDR3: CAWGRQGPHSPLHF
length: 14
J: TRBJ1-6
size: NA
V: TRBV30
D: TRBD1

DNA: TGTGCCAGCAGTGACAGGATGGGCTACGAGCAGTACTTC
CDR3: CASSDRMGYEQYF
length: 13
J: TRBJ2-7
size: NA
V: TRBV25-1
D: NA

DNA: TGTGCCAGCAGTGAGGGGCTGGGAAACTATGGCTACACCTTC
CDR3: CASSEGLGNYGYTF
length: 14
J: TRBJ1-2
size: NA
V: TRBV6-1
D: NA

DNA: TGCGCCAGCAGCTTGGGTCTGACAGGAGGAGGAGATGGCTACACCTTC
CDR3: CASSLGLTGGGDGYTF
length: 16
J: TRBJ1-2
size: NA
V: TRBV5-1
D: NA

DNA: TGCGCCAGCAGCCCCTTGGGGCAGAGTAACAATTCACCCCTCCACTTT
CDR3: CASSPLGQSNNSPLHF
length: 16
J: TRBJ1-6
size: NA
V: TRBV5-1
D: NA

DNA: TGTGCCAGCAGCAAAGAGGGGGGCCTCGGGACAGGGTACACTGAAGCTTTCTTT
CDR3: CASSKEGGLGTGYTEAFF
length: 18
J: TRBJ1-1
size: NA
V: TRBV21-1
D: NA

DNA: TGTGCCAGCAGTTTGCTAGGACCGTCCCAGGGGAACACTGAAGCTTTCTTT
CDR3: CASSLLGPSQGNTEAFF
length: 17
J: TRBJ1-1
size: NA
V: TRBV27
D: NA

DNA: TGTGCCAGCAGCACACCGAGGCCCTACTCTGGAAACACCATATATTTT
CDR3: CASSTPRPYSGNTIYF
length: 16
J: TRBJ1-3
size: few
V: TRBV5-6
D: NA

DNA: TGCGCCAGCAGCTTAGCGGGGGGGCGACAAGAGACCCAGTACTTC
CDR3: CASSLAGGRQETQYF
length: 15
J: TRBJ2-5
size: NA
V: TRBV5-1
D: TRBD2

DNA: TGTGCCAGCAGCTTAGCGCAGGGGCGGCAAGAGACCCAGTACTTC
CDR3: CASSLAQGRQETQYF
length: 15
J: TRBJ2-5
size: NA
V: TRBV7-9
D: NA

DNA: TGCGCCAGCAGCCAAGACAGGGGTCAGGGAGATACGCAGTATTTT
CDR3: CASSQDRGQGDTQYF
length: 15
J: TRBJ2-3
size: NA
V: TRBV4-1
D: NA

DNA: TGTGCCAGCAGCCCTGACTGGACAGGGGGATATGGCTACACCTTC
CDR3: CASSPDWTGGYGYTF
length: 15
J: TRBJ1-2
size: NA
V: TRBV9
D: TRBD1

DNA: TGTGCCACCAGTGATTTCAAAAGGGGGCCTAACTATGGCTACACCTTC
CDR3: CATSDFKRGPNYGYTF
length: 16
J: TRBJ1-2
size: NA
V: TRBV24-1
D: TRBD1

DNA: TGTGCCAGCAGTGAACGCAGGCTTTCTAACTATGGCTACACCTTC
CDR3: CASSERRLSNYGYTF
length: 15
J: TRBJ1-2
size: NA
V: TRBV2
D: NA

DNA: TGCAGCGTTCGGGGAGGGAAGGCCTACGAGCAGTACTTC
CDR3: CSVRGGKAYEQYF
length: 13
J: TRBJ2-7
size: NA
V: TRBV29-1
D: TRBD2

DNA: TGTGCCAGCAGCTATGGCCCGGGACAGTGGGACACTGAAGCTTTCTTT
CDR3: CASSYGPGQWDTEAFF
length: 16
J: TRBJ1-1
size: NA
V: TRBV5-4
D: TRBD1

DNA: TGCGCCAGCACCGACAGTCCGGCTGGCTACACCTTC
CDR3: CASTDSPAGYTF
length: 12
J: TRBJ1-2
size: NA
V: TRBV10-2
D: NA

DNA: TGTGCCAGCAGTTCACCGGGACAGGGCTTCTACGAGCAGTACTTC
CDR3: CASSSPGQGFYEQYF
length: 15
J: TRBJ2-7
size: NA
V: TRBV7-8
D: TRBD1

DNA: TGTGCCAGCAGCCCGACTAGCGGGGGGCTGAATGAGCAGTTCTTC
CDR3: CASSPTSGGLNEQFF
length: 15
J: TRBJ2-1
size: NA
V: TRBV7-3
D: TRBD2

DNA: TGCGCCAGCAGCCAAGACAGTAAAGCTTTCTTT
CDR3: CASSQDSKAFF
length: 11
J: TRBJ1-1
size: NA
V: TRBV4-1
D: NA

DNA: TGTGCCAGCAGTGAGAGGGTCAGGGGTGGCAATCAGCCCCAGCATTTT
CDR3: CASSERVRGGNQPQHF
length: 16
J: TRBJ1-5
size: NA
V: TRBV6-1
D: NA

DNA: TGTGCCAGCAGTTCGATAGACAGGGACTATGGCTACACCTTC
CDR3: CASSSIDRDYGYTF
length: 14
J: TRBJ1-2
size: NA
V: TRBV27
D: TRBD1

DNA: TGTGCCAGCAGTTTTACAGGGAACAACGAGCAGTACTTC
CDR3: CASSFTGNNEQYF
length: 13
J: TRBJ2-7
size: NA
V: TRBV12-3/TRBV12-4
D: NA

DNA: TGTGCCAGCCAACTCGGGGGGAACCAAGAGACCCAGTACTTC
CDR3: CASQLGGNQETQYF
length: 14
J: TRBJ2-5
size: NA
V: TRBV7-9
D: TRBD2

DNA: TGTGCCAGCAGCTTCTTAACAATACAGGGGGCGAGTGGCTACACCTTC
CDR3: CASSFLTIQGASGYTF
length: 16
J: TRBJ1-2
size: NA
V: TRBV5-4
D: TRBD1

DNA: TGTGCCAGTGGCGGCTTTGGTGCTTTCTTT
CDR3: CASGGFGAFF
length: 10
J: TRBJ1-1
size: NA
V: TRBV19
D: NA

DNA: TGTGCCTCGGTGACAGGGCAGGGGAATGAGCAGTTCTTC
CDR3: CASVTGQGNEQFF
length: 13
J: TRBJ2-1
size: NA
V: TRBV30
D: TRBD1

DNA: TGCGCCAGCAGCTTAGGGATTAGCGGGGGCGAGCAGTTCTTC
CDR3: CASSLGISGGEQFF
length: 14
J: TRBJ2-1
size: NA
V: TRBV5-1
D: TRBD2

DNA: TGTGCCAGTAGTATGGCCAGGGTCCGATGGTACAATCAGCCCCAGCATTTT
CDR3: CASSMARVRWYNQPQHF
length: 17
J: TRBJ1-5
size: NA
V: TRBV19
D: NA

DNA: TGTGCCAGCAGTGCGACAGGGAGGAGGGACGAGCAGTACTTC
CDR3: CASSATGRRDEQYF
length: 14
J: TRBJ2-7
size: few
V: TRBV25-1
D: NA

DNA: TGTGCCAGCAGTATAATTGGAGGGGCGACCACAGATACGCAGTATTTT
CDR3: CASSIIGGATTDTQYF
length: 16
J: TRBJ2-3
size: NA
V: TRBV28
D: NA

DNA: TGTGCCAGCAGCCAATCGAACAGGGGGCAGACCTACGAGCAGTACTTC
CDR3: CASSQSNRGQTYEQYF
length: 16
J: TRBJ2-7
size: NA
V: TRBV3-1/TRBV3-2
D: TRBD1

DNA: TGTGCCACTTTAAACGGACAGGGGCGGGCAGATACGCAGTATTTT
CDR3: CATLNGQGRADTQYF
length: 15
J: TRBJ2-3
size: NA
V: TRBV28
D: TRBD1

DNA: TGTGCCAGTAGAGGGGGGGGGCGTGAAAAACTGTTTTTT
CDR3: CASRGGGREKLFF
length: 13
J: TRBJ1-4
size: NA
V: TRBV6-5
D: NA

DNA: TGTGCCAGTAGTATTATTGGGGCAGGGATGGGAGGAAATACGCAGTATTTT
CDR3: CASSIIGAGMGGNTQYF
length: 17
J: TRBJ2-3
size: NA
V: TRBV19
D: NA

DNA: TGTGCCAGCAGTTTACAGCCCGAGAGGCCAGATACGCAGTATTTT
CDR3: CASSLQPERPDTQYF
length: 15
J: TRBJ2-3
size: NA
V: TRBV28
D: NA

DNA: TGTGCCAGCAGCTTTGAATTGGACAGCGGTCCCTATGGCTACACCTTC
CDR3: CASSFELDSGPYGYTF
length: 16
J: TRBJ1-2
size: NA
V: TRBV5-4
D: NA

DNA: TGTGCCTGGAGCCTCGACAGAGCCTACGAGCAGTACTTC
CDR3: CAWSLDRAYEQYF
length: 13
J: TRBJ2-7
size: NA
V: TRBV30
D: NA

DNA: TGTGCCAGTAGTTCAGACAGGGGAATGAGGTACACTGAAGCTTTCTTT
CDR3: CASSSDRGMRYTEAFF
length: 16
J: TRBJ1-1
size: NA
V: TRBV19
D: TRBD1

DNA: TGTGCCAGCAGCGTAAGACTAGCGGGGGGGCGAGATACGCAGTATTTT
CDR3: CASSVRLAGGRDTQYF
length: 16
J: TRBJ2-3
size: NA
V: TRBV7-8
D: TRBD2

DNA: TGTGCCAGCAGTTTTGAGGCCAGGGGGCGTTACGAGCAGTACTTC
CDR3: CASSFEARGRYEQYF
length: 15
J: TRBJ2-7
size: NA
V: TRBV28
D: TRBD1

DNA: TGTGCCAGCAGTTTCCCTAGAAAGAACACTGAAGCTTTCTTT
CDR3: CASSFPRKNTEAFF
length: 14
J: TRBJ1-1
size: once
V: TRBV28
D: NA

DNA: TGCGCCAGCACCAACGGGAGATGCGACACTGAAGCTTTCTTT
CDR3: CASTNGRCDTEAFF
length: 14
J: TRBJ1-1
size: NA
V: TRBV23-1
D: NA

DNA: TGTGCCATCAGTGAACGGACAGGGAAGGCTTTCTTT
CDR3: CAISERTGKAFF
length: 12
J: TRBJ1-1
size: NA
V: TRBV10-3
D: TRBD1

DNA: TGTGCCAGCAAGGGGCGAACTAATGAAAAACTGTTTTTT
CDR3: CASKGRTNEKLFF
length: 13
J: TRBJ1-4
size: NA
V: TRBV7-9
D: NA

DNA: TGTGCCAGCAGGGCGGGTACAGGGAGCTCCTACGAGCAGTACTTC
CDR3: CASRAGTGSSYEQYF
length: 15
J: TRBJ2-7
size: NA
V: TRBV6-5
D: NA

DNA: TGTGCCAGCAGTAGTTTGGGGGGACAGCCCCAGCATTTT
CDR3: CASSSLGGQPQHF
length: 13
J: TRBJ1-5
size: NA
V: TRBV27
D: NA

DNA: TGTGCCAGCAGTGACCTGACAGGGGGCGTCTATGGCTACACCTTC
CDR3: CASSDLTGGVYGYTF
length: 15
J: TRBJ1-2
size: NA
V: TRBV6-1
D: TRBD1

DNA: TGTGCCTGGAGTGTTTCAGACACCAGCACCTTC
CDR3: CAWSVSDTSTF
length: 11
J: TRBJ1-2
size: NA
V: TRBV30
D: NA

DNA: TGTGCCAGCAGCTTGTATCTTCGGGAGGAGGAGCTGTTTTTT
CDR3: CASSLYLREEELFF
length: 14
J: TRBJ2-2
size: NA
V: TRBV5-4
D: TRBD2

DNA: TGTGCAAGTCGCCCCCCCGACAGGGGGCGCGAGGAGACCCAGTACTTC
CDR3: CASRPPDRGREETQYF
length: 16
J: TRBJ2-5
size: NA
V: TRBV12-2
D: NA

DNA: TGTGCCAGCAGTTGGTCAGAAGACAATGAGCAGTTCTTC
CDR3: CASSWSEDNEQFF
length: 13
J: TRBJ2-1
size: NA
V: TRBV27
D: NA

DNA: TGTGCCAGCAGTTACAATCGAGGCAGACGGCCTGGAAACACCATATATTTT
CDR3: CASSYNRGRRPGNTIYF
length: 17
J: TRBJ1-3
size: NA
V: TRBV6-2/TRBV6-3
D: NA

DNA: TGTGCCAGCTCTCCGGAGAAACCCGCCTACAATGAGCAGTTCTTC
CDR3: CASSPEKPAYNEQFF
length: 15
J: TRBJ2-1
size: NA
V: TRBV2
D: NA

DNA: TGTGCCAGTAGTATGCGGGGGGAAGAGCAGTTCTTC
CDR3: CASSMRGEEQFF
length: 12
J: TRBJ2-1
size: NA
V: TRBV19
D: TRBD2